This TCR beta chain is drawn from a study of T cell repertoires in ileal Crohn's disease. Study information: About half received postoperative treatment, some 11 with thiopurines and around 18 anti-TNF. The MI sample came from the proximal margin of the surgical specimen. Study conclusions and caveats: Clonality above 26.8% at surgery always came with endoscopic recurrence.

The CDR3 runs 14 residues. Per germline, CDR1 MNHEY and CDR2 SVGAGI. V was clipped by 0 bases and J by 5 bases, with 10 bases between them. Time point in this sample: proximal margin of the surgical specimen (macroscopically non-inflamed). Generated by immunoSEQ multiplex PCR, the TCRdb table keeps only in-frame clones and is missing some. The profile shows 7,000 to 8,000 clones, roughly 78% of them singletons. As to this clone: Antigen specificity is unknown.

V gene TRBV6-5 combines with J gene TRBJ2-5; D is uncertain. Sequencing was carried out using ileal tissue. The source of this sequence is an adult with Crohn's disease. This chain's CDR3 is CASSYSSNGETQYF. The CDR3 DNA reads TGTGCCAGCAGTTACTCGAGTAACGGGGAGACCCAGTACTTC.